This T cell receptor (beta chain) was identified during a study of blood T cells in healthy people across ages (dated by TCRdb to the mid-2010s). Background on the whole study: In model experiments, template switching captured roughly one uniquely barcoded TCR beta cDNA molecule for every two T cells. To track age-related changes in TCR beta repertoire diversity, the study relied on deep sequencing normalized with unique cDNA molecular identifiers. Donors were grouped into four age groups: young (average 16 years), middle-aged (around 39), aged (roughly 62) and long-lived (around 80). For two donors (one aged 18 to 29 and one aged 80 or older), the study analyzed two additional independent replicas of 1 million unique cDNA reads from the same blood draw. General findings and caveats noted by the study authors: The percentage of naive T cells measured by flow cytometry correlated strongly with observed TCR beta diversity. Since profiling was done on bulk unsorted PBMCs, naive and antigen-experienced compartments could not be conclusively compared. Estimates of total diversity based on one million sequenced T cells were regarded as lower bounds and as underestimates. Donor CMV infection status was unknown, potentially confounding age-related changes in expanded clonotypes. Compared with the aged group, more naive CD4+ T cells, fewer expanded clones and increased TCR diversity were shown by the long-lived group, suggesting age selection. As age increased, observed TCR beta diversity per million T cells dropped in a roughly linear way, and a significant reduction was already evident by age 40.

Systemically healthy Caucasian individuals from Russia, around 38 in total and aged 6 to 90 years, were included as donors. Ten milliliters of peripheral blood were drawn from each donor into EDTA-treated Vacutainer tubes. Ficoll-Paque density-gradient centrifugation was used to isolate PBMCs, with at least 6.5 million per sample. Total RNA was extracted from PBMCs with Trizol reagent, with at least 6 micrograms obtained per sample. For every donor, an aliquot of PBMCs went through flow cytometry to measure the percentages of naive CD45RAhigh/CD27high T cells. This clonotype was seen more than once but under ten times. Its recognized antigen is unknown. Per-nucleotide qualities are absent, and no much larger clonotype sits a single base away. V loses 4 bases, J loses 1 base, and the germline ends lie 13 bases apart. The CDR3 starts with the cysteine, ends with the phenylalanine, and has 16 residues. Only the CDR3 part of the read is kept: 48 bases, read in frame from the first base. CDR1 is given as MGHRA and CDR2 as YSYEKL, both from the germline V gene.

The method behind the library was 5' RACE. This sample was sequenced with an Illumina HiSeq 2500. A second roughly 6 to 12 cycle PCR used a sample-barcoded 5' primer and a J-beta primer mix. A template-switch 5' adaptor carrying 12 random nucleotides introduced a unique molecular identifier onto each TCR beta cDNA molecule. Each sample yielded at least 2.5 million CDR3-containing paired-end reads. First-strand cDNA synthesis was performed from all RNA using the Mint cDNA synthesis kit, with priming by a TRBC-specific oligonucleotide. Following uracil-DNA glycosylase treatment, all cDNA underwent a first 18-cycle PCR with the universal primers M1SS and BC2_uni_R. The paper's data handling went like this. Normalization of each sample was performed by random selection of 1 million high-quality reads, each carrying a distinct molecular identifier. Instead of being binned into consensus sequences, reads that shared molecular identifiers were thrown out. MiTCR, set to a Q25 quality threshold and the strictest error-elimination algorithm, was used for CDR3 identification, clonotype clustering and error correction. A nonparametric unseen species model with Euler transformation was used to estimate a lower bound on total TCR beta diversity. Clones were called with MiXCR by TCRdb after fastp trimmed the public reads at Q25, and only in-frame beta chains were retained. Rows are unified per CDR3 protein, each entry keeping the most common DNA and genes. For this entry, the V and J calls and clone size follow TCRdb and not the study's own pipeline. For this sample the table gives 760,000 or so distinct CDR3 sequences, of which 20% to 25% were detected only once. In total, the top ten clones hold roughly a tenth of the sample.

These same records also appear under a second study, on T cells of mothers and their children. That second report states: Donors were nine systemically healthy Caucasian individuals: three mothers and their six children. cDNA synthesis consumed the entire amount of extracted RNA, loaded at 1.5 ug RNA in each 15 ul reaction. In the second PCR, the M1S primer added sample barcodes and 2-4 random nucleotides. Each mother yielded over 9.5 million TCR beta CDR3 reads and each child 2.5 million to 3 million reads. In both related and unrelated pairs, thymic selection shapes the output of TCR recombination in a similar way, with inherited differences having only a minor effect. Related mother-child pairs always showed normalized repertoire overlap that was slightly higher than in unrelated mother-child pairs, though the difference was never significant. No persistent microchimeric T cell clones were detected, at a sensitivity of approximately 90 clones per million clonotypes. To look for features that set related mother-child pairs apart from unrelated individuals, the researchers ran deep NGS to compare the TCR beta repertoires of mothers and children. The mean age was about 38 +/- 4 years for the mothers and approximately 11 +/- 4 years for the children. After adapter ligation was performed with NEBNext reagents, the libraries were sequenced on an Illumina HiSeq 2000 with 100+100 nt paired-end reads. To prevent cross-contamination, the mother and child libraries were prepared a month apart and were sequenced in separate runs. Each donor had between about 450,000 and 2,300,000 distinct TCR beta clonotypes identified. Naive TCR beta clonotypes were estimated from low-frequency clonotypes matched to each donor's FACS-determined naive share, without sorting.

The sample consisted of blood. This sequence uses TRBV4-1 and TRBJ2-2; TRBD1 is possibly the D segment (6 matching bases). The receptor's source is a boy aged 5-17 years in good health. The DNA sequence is TGCGCCAGCAGCCGCCAGGCAGGGGAGAACACCGGGGAGCTGTTTTTT. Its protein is CASSRQAGENTGELFF.